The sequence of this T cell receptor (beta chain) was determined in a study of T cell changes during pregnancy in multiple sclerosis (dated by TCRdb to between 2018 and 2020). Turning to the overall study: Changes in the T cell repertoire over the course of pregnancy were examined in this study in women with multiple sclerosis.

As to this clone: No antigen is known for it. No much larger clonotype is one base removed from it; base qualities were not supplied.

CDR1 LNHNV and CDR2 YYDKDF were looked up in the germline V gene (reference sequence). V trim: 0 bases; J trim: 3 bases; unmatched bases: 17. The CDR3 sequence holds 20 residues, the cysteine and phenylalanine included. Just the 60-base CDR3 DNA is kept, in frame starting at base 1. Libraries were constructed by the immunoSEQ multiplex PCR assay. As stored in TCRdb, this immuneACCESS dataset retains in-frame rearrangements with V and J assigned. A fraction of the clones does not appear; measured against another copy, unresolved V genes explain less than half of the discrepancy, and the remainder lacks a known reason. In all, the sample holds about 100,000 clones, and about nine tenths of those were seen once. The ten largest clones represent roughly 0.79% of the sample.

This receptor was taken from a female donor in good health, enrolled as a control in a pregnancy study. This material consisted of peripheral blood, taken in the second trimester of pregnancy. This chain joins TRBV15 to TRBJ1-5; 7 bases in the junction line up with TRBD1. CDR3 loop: CATSRDLPSQGNLLNQPQHF. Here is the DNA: TGTGCCACCAGCAGAGATCTTCCCTCACAGGGGAATCTCCTCAATCAGCCCCAGCATTTT.